The TCR beta chain under discussion was sequenced for a study of blood T cell repertoires in COVID-19. For the study at large: Samples representing acute and convalescent COVID-19 were sourced from the United States, Italy and Spain. Nucleic acid was either cDNA or gDNA, and it came from T cells, B-cell-depleted T cells, or PBMCs.

V trimming: 1 base; J trimming: 2 bases; junction bases outside the gene matches: 6. The length of the CDR3 is 17 residues. Germline assignment: CDR1 SGHDT and CDR2 YYEEEE. As originally analysed: Reference gene primers were amplified, and this amplification served to estimate nucleated cell counts. Method: immunoSEQ multiplex PCR; TCRdb's copy keeps in-frame clones and lacks some. V and J calls and clone size are given by that table; D and trimming were obtained from the DNA. The sample consists of some 76,000 clones, 80% to 90% of them appearing once. This TCR derives from a woman aged 18-35 years with acute or convalescent COVID-19. V is TRBV5-6 and J is TRBJ2-2; 9 nucleotides match TRBD1. Sequenced material: peripheral blood. CDR3 loop: CASSLPEQGANTGELFF. The CDR3 DNA reads TGTGCCAGCAGCTTGCCAGAACAGGGGGCAAACACCGGGGAGCTGTTTTTT.